These T cell receptor beta chains were read from a single sample in a study of shared clonotypes between healthy human individuals. Data came from immunoSEQ multiplex PCR; TCRdb stores just in-frame clones and leaves some out. This table holds 550,000 to 850,000 clones, 55% to 75% found once. Sequencing was done on a sample of memory CD4+ T cells sorted from blood. The receptors come from a woman in her twenties or thirties in good health. CDR3s include the opening cysteine and the closing phenylalanine or tryptophan. The D gene is left open where the match is weak. Rows give clone size only sometimes, using once, few, many, or a class for an expanded clone.

>14|TRBV10-3|TRBJ1-1|NA|NA
TGTGCCATCAGTGACAGAACGATGAACACTGAAGCTTTCTTT
CAISDRTMNTEAFF
>14|TRBV18|TRBJ2-1|few|NA
TGTGCCAGCTCACAGGGCCTGGACAGTATTGAGCAGTTCTTC
CASSQGLDSIEQFF
>17|TRBV28|TRBJ2-5|NA|TRBD2
TGTGCCAGCAGTTTAGGGGGACTAGCCAATCCCAGGGAGACCCAGTACTTC
CASSLGGLANPRETQYF
>14|TRBV5-4|TRBJ1-1|few|TRBD1
TGTGCCAGCAGCCAGGGGGCATTGAACACTGAAGCTTTCTTT
CASSQGALNTEAFF
>15|TRBV7-9|TRBJ2-7|few|NA
TGTGCCAGCACCTCGCAGGGAGGGGGTTCCTACGAGCAGTACTTC
CASTSQGGGSYEQYF
>13|TRBV5-1|TRBJ2-7|NA|NA
TGCGCCAGCAGCTTAACTAGGGGGTACGAGCAGTACTTC
CASSLTRGYEQYF
>14|TRBV19|TRBJ2-7|few|TRBD2
TGTGCCACCACGTCACGCAGCGGGAGAAGTTTACGGTACTTC
CATTSRSGRSLRYF
>16|TRBV10-1|TRBJ2-3|once|TRBD2
TGCGCCAGCAGTGCCGGGACTAGCGGGAGTATGGATACGCAGTATTTT
CASSAGTSGSMDTQYF
>15|TRBV14|TRBJ1-2|many|NA
TGTGCCAGCAGCCAATTCGGCAGTGAGAACTATGGCTACACCTTC
CASSQFGSENYGYTF
>15|TRBV6-5|TRBJ2-7|NA|NA
TGTGCCAGCAGTTACTCGTACCTCTCCTCCCACGAGCAGTACTTC
CASSYSYLSSHEQYF
>16|TRBV5-1|TRBJ2-6|NA|NA
TGCGCCAGCAGGGTACAGGATGGCTCTGGGGCCAACGTCCTGACTTTC
CASRVQDGSGANVLTF
>19|TRBV27|TRBJ2-1|NA|TRBD2
TGTGCCAGCAGTCCCGGGAGTCTAGCGGAGACCTTTTCCGGGGATGAGCAGTTCTTC
CASSPGSLAETFSGDEQFF
>17|TRBV18|TRBJ1-1|NA|NA
TGTGCCAGCTCACCACGGTCTAGGGAGGCGTTGGTCACTGAAGCTTTCTTT
CASSPRSREALVTEAFF
>11|TRBV28|TRBJ2-7|once|NA
TGTGCCAGCAGCCTCAGATACGAGCAGTACTTC
CASSLRYEQYF
>14|TRBV9|TRBJ2-2|few|NA
TGTGCCAGCAGCGTAGCTTGGGGCACCGGGGAGCTGTTTTTT
CASSVAWGTGELFF
>18|TRBV4-1|TRBJ2-7|NA|TRBD2
TGCGCCAGCAGCCCCGCGAGGTCGGGACTAGCGGGAAGTGACGAGCAGTACTTC
CASSPARSGLAGSDEQYF
>13|TRBV5-1|TRBJ2-4|NA|NA
TGCGCCAGCAGCTTAGGATCCCTAAACATTCAGTACTTC
CASSLGSLNIQYF
>14|TRBV5-1|TRBJ2-7|NA|TRBD1
TGCGCCAGCAGCTTGAGGCCACAGGGGGACGAGCAGTACTTC
CASSLRPQGDEQYF
>13|TRBV25-1|TRBJ2-7|NA|NA
TGTGCCAGCAGTGCCCGGATTGCCAACGAGCAGTACTTC
CASSARIANEQYF
>14|TRBV19|TRBJ1-2|few|TRBD1
TGTGCCAGTATGTCGGGACAGGGGTTCTATGGCTACACCTTC
CASMSGQGFYGYTF
>15|TRBV9|TRBJ2-3|NA|NA
TGTGCCAGCAGCAACCACCGCGGCGGCACAGATACGCAGTATTTT
CASSNHRGGTDTQYF
>13|TRBV5-4|TRBJ2-3|NA|NA
TGTGCCAGCACGCGACAGTTCACAGATACGCAGTATTTT
CASTRQFTDTQYF
>15|TRBV19|TRBJ1-5|NA|TRBD1
TGTGCCAGTAGTACCGGGACAGGGGGGTCTCAGCCCCAGCATTTT
CASSTGTGGSQPQHF
>15|TRBV5-4|TRBJ2-1|NA|NA
TGTGCCAGCAGCTCCGGGATTACCACCTACAATGAGCAGTTCTTC
CASSSGITTYNEQFF
>15|TRBV5-4|TRBJ2-2|NA|NA
TGTGCCAGCAGCCTGCCCCGGGGGCAGGCCGGGGAGCTGTTTTTT
CASSLPRGQAGELFF
>15|TRBV2|TRBJ1-5|once|NA
TGTGCCAGCGCAAGGTCCGGACAGAACAATCAGCCCCAGCATTTT
CASARSGQNNQPQHF
>16|TRBV4-1|TRBJ2-3|NA|NA
TGCGCCAGCAGCCGAAACATTGGCAGATCCACAGATACGCAGTATTTT
CASSRNIGRSTDTQYF
>14|TRBV27|TRBJ1-2|NA|TRBD1
TGTGCCAGCAGTTTAAACAGGGGGGAGGGTGGCTACACCTTC
CASSLNRGEGGYTF
>14|TRBV5-1|TRBJ2-1|NA|TRBD2
TGCGCCAGCAGCTCGGGGGGGAGATACAATGAGCAGTTCTTC
CASSSGGRYNEQFF
>13|TRBV28|TRBJ1-1|NA|NA
TGTGCCAGCGGCCTAGCTAGGACGGGTGAAGCTTTCTTT
CASGLARTGEAFF
>14|TRBV9|TRBJ2-7|many|TRBD2
TGTGCCAGCAGCACCACAGCGGGAGTTGATGAGCAGTACTTC
CASSTTAGVDEQYF
>14|TRBV2|TRBJ2-7|NA|TRBD2
TGTGCCAGCAACCCGGGACTAGGGTCCTGGGAGCAGTACTTC
CASNPGLGSWEQYF
>14|TRBV7-2|TRBJ2-2|NA|NA
TGTGCCAGCAGCCCCCGACTTTTCACCGGGGAGCTGTTTTTT
CASSPRLFTGELFF
>14|TRBV29-1|TRBJ2-5|once|NA
TGCAGCGTTCCGCTTTCTACCAATAAAGAGACCCAGTACTTC
CSVPLSTNKETQYF
>15|TRBV5-1|TRBJ2-1|NA|TRBD2
TGCGCCAGCAGCCGCGACGGGACTAGCACCTATGAGCAGTTCTTC
CASSRDGTSTYEQFF
>12|TRBV30|TRBJ1-2|NA|NA
TGTGCCTGGAGTGCAAGACACTATGGCTACACCTTC
CAWSARHYGYTF
>13|TRBV28|TRBJ2-1|few|TRBD1
TGTGCCAGCAGTTCTCTGGACAGGGGGCTTGGGTTCTTC
CASSSLDRGLGFF
>13|TRBV27|TRBJ2-5|NA|TRBD2
TGTGCCAGCAGTCCCGGGACTAGCGGGACCCAGTACTTC
CASSPGTSGTQYF
>14|TRBV5-1|TRBJ1-5|once|NA
TGCGCCAGCAGCTTGGGGGAATACAATCAGCCCCAGCATTTT
CASSLGEYNQPQHF
>17|TRBV4-1|TRBJ2-2|NA|NA
TGCGCCAGCAGCCAAGTTTTCGTGGGGCGCGCCACCGGGGAGCTGTTTTTT
CASSQVFVGRATGELFF
>15|TRBV28|TRBJ1-2|NA|TRBD1
TGTGCCAGCAGCCCGACGGACAGGGGGAACTATGGCTACACCTTC
CASSPTDRGNYGYTF
>14|TRBV7-8|TRBJ1-4|NA|TRBD1
TGTGCCAGCAGCTTCCCGACAGGGAGTGAAAAACTGTTTTTT
CASSFPTGSEKLFF
>16|TRBV5-1|TRBJ2-7|NA|TRBD2
TGCGCCAGCAGCTTGGGCGGCCCTAGCGGGTTCTACGAGCAGTACTTC
CASSLGGPSGFYEQYF
>12|TRBV10-3|TRBJ2-2|NA|NA
TGTGCCATCAGTCCGGACACCGGGGAGCTGTTTTTT
CAISPDTGELFF
>15|TRBV11-3|TRBJ2-2|NA|NA
TGTGCCAGCAGCTCTCTGGGGGGACTCACCGGGGAGCTGTTTTTT
CASSSLGGLTGELFF
>15|TRBV11-2|TRBJ2-1|NA|TRBD2
TGTGCCAGCAGCCCCCGGACTAGCGGATACAATGAGCAGTTCTTC
CASSPRTSGYNEQFF
>15|TRBV7-9|TRBJ2-7|NA|NA
TGTGCCAGCAGCTTAGGATCTGGGAGCTCCTACGAGCAGTACTTC
CASSLGSGSSYEQYF
>16|TRBV18|TRBJ2-1|NA|NA
TGTGCCAGCTCACGGTTGGACGGGGCTGGATACAATGAGCAGTTCTTC
CASSRLDGAGYNEQFF
>17|TRBV5-4|TRBJ1-2|NA|TRBD1
TGTGCCAGCAGCTTGGTAGGGACAGGGCCCTCCAACTATGGCTACACCTTC
CASSLVGTGPSNYGYTF
>14|TRBV11-2|TRBJ2-7|once|NA
TGTGCCAGCAGCTTATCTGGTCCCTCCTACGAGCAGTACTTC
CASSLSGPSYEQYF
>15|TRBV2|TRBJ2-2|NA|NA
TGTGCCAGCGGGGGGAACAGGGGTGGCACCGGGGAGCTGTTTTTT
CASGGNRGGTGELFF
>13|TRBV28|TRBJ2-7|NA|NA
TGTGCCAGCAGCCCGCCGCCTTTATACGAGCAGTACTTC
CASSPPPLYEQYF
>16|TRBV5-1|TRBJ2-1|NA|NA
TGCGCCAGCAGCCCCTCAGGGCTGGGAGTTTGGAATGAGCAGTTCTTC
CASSPSGLGVWNEQFF